This T cell receptor (beta chain) was sequenced in a study of blood T cell repertoires in COVID-19. Across the study: The United States, Italy and Spain were the sources of the acute and convalescent COVID-19 samples.

Authors' data handling: Nucleated cell counts were estimated from reference gene primer amplification. Assay used: immunoSEQ multiplex PCR; TCRdb lists only in-frame clones, some missing. V and J calls and clone size are given by that table; D and trimming were obtained from the DNA. The data show about 82,000 clones, about four fifths seen once. The CDR3 runs 14 residues. Germline assignment: CDR1 KGHSH and CDR2 LQKENI. V lost 3 bases, J lost 6 bases, and 14 bases lay in between. The TCR was taken from a woman aged 40 to 49 with active or convalescent COVID-19. Sequenced sample: peripheral blood. This rearrangement joins TRBV18 to TRBJ1-2; D is unresolved. The CDR3 reads CASSPSILRDGYTF. CDR3 sequence (DNA): TGTGCCAGCTCACCCTCTATCCTGAGGGATGGCTACACCTTC. The whole variable domain, filled in from reference TRBV18 and TRBJ1-2, reads NAGVMQNPRHLVRRRGQEARLRCSPMKGHSHVYWYRQLPEEGLKFMVYLQKENIIDESGMPKERFSAEFPKEGPSILRIQQVVRGDSAAYFCASSPSILRDGYTFGSGTRLTVV.